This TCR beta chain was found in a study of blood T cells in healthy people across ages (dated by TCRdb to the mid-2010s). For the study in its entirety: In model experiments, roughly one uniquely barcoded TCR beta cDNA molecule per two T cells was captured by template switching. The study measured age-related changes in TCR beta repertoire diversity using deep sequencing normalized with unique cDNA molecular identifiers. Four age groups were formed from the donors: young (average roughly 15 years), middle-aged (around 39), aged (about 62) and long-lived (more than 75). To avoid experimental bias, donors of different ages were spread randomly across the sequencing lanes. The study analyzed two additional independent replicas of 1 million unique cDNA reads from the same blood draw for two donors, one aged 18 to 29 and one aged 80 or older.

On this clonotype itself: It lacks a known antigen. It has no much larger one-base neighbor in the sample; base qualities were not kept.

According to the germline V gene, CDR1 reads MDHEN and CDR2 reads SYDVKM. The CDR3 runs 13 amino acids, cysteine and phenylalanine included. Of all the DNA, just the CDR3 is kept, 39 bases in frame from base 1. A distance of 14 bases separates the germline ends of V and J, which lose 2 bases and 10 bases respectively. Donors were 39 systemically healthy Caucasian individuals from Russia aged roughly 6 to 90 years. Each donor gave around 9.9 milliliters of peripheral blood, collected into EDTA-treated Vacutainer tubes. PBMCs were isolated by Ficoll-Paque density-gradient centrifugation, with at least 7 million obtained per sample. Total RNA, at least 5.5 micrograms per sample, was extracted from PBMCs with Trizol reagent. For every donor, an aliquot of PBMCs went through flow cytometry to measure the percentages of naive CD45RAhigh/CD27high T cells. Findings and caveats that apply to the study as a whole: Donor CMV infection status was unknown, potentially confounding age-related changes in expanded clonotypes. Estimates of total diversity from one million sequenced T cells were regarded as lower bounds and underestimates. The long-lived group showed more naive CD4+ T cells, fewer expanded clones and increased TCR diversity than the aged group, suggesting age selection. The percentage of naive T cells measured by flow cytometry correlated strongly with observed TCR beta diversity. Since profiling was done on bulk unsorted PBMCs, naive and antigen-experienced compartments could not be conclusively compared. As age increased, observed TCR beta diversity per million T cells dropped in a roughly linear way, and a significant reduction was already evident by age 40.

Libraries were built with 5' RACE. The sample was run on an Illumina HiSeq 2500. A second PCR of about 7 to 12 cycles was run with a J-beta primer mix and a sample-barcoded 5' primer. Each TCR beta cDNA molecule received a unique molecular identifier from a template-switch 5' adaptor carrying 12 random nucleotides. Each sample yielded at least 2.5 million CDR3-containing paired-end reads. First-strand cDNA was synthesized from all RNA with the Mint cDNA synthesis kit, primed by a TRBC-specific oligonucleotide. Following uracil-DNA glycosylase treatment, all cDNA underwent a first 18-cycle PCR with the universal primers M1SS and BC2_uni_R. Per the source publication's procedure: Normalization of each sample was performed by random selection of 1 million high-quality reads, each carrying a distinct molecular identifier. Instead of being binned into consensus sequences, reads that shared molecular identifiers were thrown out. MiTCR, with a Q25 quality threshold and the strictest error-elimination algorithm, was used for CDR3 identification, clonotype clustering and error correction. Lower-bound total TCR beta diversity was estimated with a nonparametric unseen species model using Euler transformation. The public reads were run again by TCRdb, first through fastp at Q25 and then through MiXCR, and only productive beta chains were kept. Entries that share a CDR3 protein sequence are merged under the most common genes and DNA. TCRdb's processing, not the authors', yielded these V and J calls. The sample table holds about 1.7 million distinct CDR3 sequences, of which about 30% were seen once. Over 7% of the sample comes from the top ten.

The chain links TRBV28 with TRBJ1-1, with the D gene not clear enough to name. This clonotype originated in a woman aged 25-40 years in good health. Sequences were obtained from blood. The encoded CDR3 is CASSLGHSQVAFF. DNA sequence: TGTGCCAGCAGTTTAGGTCACAGCCAGGTAGCTTTCTTT. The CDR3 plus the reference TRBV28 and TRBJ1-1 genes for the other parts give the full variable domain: DVKVTQSSRYLVKRTGEKVFLECVQDMDHENMFWYRQDPGLGLRLIYFSYDVKMKEKGDIPEGYSVSREKKERFSLILESASTNQTSMYLCASSLGHSQVAFFGQGTRLTVV.